These T cell receptor beta chains were read from a single sample in a study of cytomegalovirus exposure and HLA in healthy donors. TCRdb's copy holds only in-frame clones and misses some; the assay was immunoSEQ multiplex PCR. The sample records roughly 97,000 clones, 9.5% to 13% being singletons. Material for sequencing was PBMCs. Receptor source: a man between 35 and 55 years old in good health and CMV-seropositive. Both conserved end residues are trimmed from each CDR3. Fields, in order: V gene, CDR3 protein.

>TRBV9
ASSARQGATYEQY
>TRBV7-9
ASSLEGGEQY
>TRBV5-1
ASSRRDRGDNNWREKGYEQY
>TRBV5-1
ASSLVGRPQETQY
>TRBV4-1
ASSQDPWEGYT
>TRBV10-3
AISELRTSGRETQY
>TRBV9
ASSVGQGNTIY
>TRBV28
ASSPPRVSKETQY
>TRBV6-5
ASRPTASGSYEQY
>TRBV7-3
ASSRGGSDTQY
>TRBV25-1
ASRVQGDTGELF
>TRBV7-9
ASSLAGGRGYGYT
>TRBV14
ASSPEDSSYEQY
>TRBV4-1
ASSQGLQGRKTEAF
>TRBV13
ASSHRDTGANVLT
>TRBV10-1
ASSGRGSTEAF
>TRBV9
ASSPAEGSGITDTQY
>TRBV6-5
ASSYFGTEDNEQF
>TRBV7-9
ASSTTSGRADEQF
>TRBV11-2
ASSAVGSHYEQY
>TRBV7-9
ASSSPGQGLETQY
>TRBV13
ASSFLHGGETQY